This T cell receptor (beta chain) originates from a study of post-analysis software for immune sequencing data. Libraries were made from TCR beta cDNA, and they carried unique molecular identifiers. In TCRdb, the PCR reads were re-called with MiXCR into one record per CDR3 protein. The sample records about 540,000 distinct CDR3 sequences, around 31% being singletons. This clonotype came up a few times. Its antigen is not known. Overall study findings and caveats: Patients had higher frequencies than controls of a few TRBV segments, including TRBV5-6, TRBV5-1 and TRBV20-1.

The CDR3 contains 13 residues. The germline V and J ends were trimmed by 5 bases and 3 bases, with 10 bases remaining between them. This receptor was obtained from a girl under 18 with multiple sclerosis. Sequencing was performed on blood. V gene TRBV12-3 or TRBV12-4 combines with J gene TRBJ1-2; perhaps TRBD1 as D (5 bases). CDR3 in amino acids: CASSRQSYYGYTF. The CDR3 region has the DNA TGTGCCAGCAGTCGACAGTCATACTATGGCTACACCTTC.